Below are 13 T cell receptor beta chains sequenced from a single sample in a study of Ad26.COV2.S vaccination and SARS-CoV-2 variants (dated by TCRdb to the early 2020s). Library method: the immunoSEQ multiplex PCR assay. In its TCRdb copy, this immuneACCESS table keeps in-frame sequences only and misses some clones. Where compared with another copy, unresolved V genes explain less than half of these, and the others have no known cause. Present in this sample are hundreds of thousands of clones, about four fifths of which were seen just once. In total, the top ten clones hold 7% to 9.5% of the sample. The treatment or condition label on this specimen signifies: some 20 received Ad26.COV2.S at low or high dose, single or two shots; roughly 5 received placebo; per-sample allocation not given. For vaccine and placebo recipients, the sequenced repertoires came from samples collected on day 63 after the first injection.

The source was peripheral blood, collected in a trial of Ad26.COV2.S vaccine versus placebo. The origin of the receptors is a person between 18 and 65 years old who received the Ad26.COV2.S COVID-19 vaccine or a placebo.

The gene calls are TRBV6-5 and TRBJ1-2; D is undetermined. V dropped 8 bases and J dropped 8 bases, with 12 bases sitting between them. Germline V lookup: CDR1 MNHEY, CDR2 SVGAGI. The CDR3 loop spans 11 amino acids. The DNA of the CDR3 is TGTGCCAGCGAAGAAGTTTCCGGCTACACCTTC. Its protein is CASEEVSGYTF.

This clone was counted a single time. V usage is TRBV3-1 (or the pseudogene TRBV3-2) and J usage is TRBJ2-4, with 13 bases fitting TRBD2. The germline V gene has CDR1 LGHDT and CDR2 YNNKEL (reference sequence). CDR3 length equals 18 residues. The ends lost 4 bases at V and 0 bases at J; junction bases unmatched: 6. The CDR3 nucleotides read TGTGCCAGCAGCCGGGGACTAGCGGGGATTCTAGCCAAAAACATTCAGTACTTC. This codes for CASSRGLAGILAKNIQYF.

The chain uses TRBV27 and TRBJ1-2, with 10 bases fitting TRBD1. With 8 bases clipped from V and 8 bases from J, the junction kept 11 bases outside the gene matches. CDR3 length: 14 amino acids. CDR1 and CDR2 (germline): MNHEY, SMNVEV (reference sequence). CDR3 DNA: TGTGCCAGCGGGGACAGGGGCCTCTTCGGCGGCTACACCTTC. This gives the protein CASGDRGLFGGYTF.

This clone was seen more than once but under ten times. The chain couples TRBV29-1 to TRBJ2-2; D is undetermined. Germline loops: CDR1 SQVTM, CDR2 ANQGSEA. Trimming stripped 4 bases from V and 6 bases from J, with 12 bases between. The CDR3 is made up of 13 amino acids. This CDR3 is CSVGSGRAGELFF. In DNA form, the CDR3 reads TGCAGCGTTGGCTCGGGTAGGGCCGGGGAGCTGTTTTTT.

This chain uses TRBV30 with TRBJ2-3, with TRBD2 as a possible D gene (6 bases). The CDR3 is 16 residues long. The V gene's germline CDR1 is GTSNPN and CDR2 SVGIG (reference sequence). V lost 7 bases and J 2 bases, leaving 22 bases between the germline ends. The CDR3 nucleotides read TGTGCCTCATCCCGTGTTACCATAGCGGACACAGATACGCAGTATTTT. It encodes CASSRVTIADTDTQYF.

The rearrangement joins TRBV18 to TRBJ1-1; the D is unclear. The CDR3 runs to 14 residues. Trimming took 2 bases from V and 1 from J, leaving 8 bases between them. CDR1 and CDR2 from the germline V gene are KGHSH and LQKENI. CDR3 in DNA: TGTGCCAGCTCACCAGGGTCGAGGAACACTGAAGCTTTCTTT. The encoded protein is CASSPGSRNTEAFF.

J is TRBJ2-7 and V is TRBV18; D is unresolved. This CDR3 contains 14 residues. The V end was cut by 3 bases, the J end by 1 base, with 10 bases between. Germline assignment: CDR1 KGHSH and CDR2 LQKENI. The CDR3 loop is CASSPPWGSYEQYF. The CDR3 nucleotides are TGTGCCAGCTCACCCCCCTGGGGTTCCTACGAGCAGTACTTC.

J is TRBJ1-3 and V is TRBV7-2; D is ambiguous. V lost 1 base, J lost 3 bases, and 7 bases lay in between. This CDR3 is built from 14 residues. Germline V lookup: CDR1 SGHTA, CDR2 FQGNSA. The CDR3 DNA is TGTGCCAGCAGCTTAGGAGCCGGTGGAAACACCATATATTTT. This codes for CASSLGAGGNTIYF.

In this sample, this clone turned up a few times. The rearrangement uses TRBV5-1 and TRBJ1-6; D gene unclear. The CDR3 extends over 13 amino acids. CDR1 SGHRS and CDR2 YFSETQ come from the germline V gene. V lost 4 bases and J lost 8, with 10 bases in between. CDR3 nucleotide sequence: TGCGCCAGCAGCCTTAGACCCGATTCACCCCTCCACTTT. Translated: CASSLRPDSPLHF.

This chain connects TRBV19 to TRBJ1-4, with 11 bases matching TRBD1. V was pared by 3 bases and J by 8 bases, with 8 bases of the junction left unmatched. CDR3 length: 16 amino acids. Germline values: CDR1 LNHDA, CDR2 SQIVND (reference sequence). The DNA of the CDR3 is TGTGCCAGTAGTATGGGACAGGGGGTTGTGGCCGAAAAACTGTTTTTT. It specifies CASSMGQGVVAEKLFF.

The J gene is TRBJ1-5, the V gene TRBV11-2; D is ambiguous. V was clipped by 5 bases and J by 4 bases, with 9 bases between them. The CDR3 contains 13 residues. CDR1 and CDR2 from the germline V gene are SGHAT and FQNNGV. The CDR3 DNA follows: TGTGCCAGCAGCCCGGGGAGGAATCAGCCCCAGCATTTT. As protein: CASSPGRNQPQHF.

This clone was recorded only once. The chain has TRBV27 and TRBJ1-5, with TRBD1 as a possible D gene (6 bases). Trimming took 3 bases from V and 7 from J, leaving 13 bases between them. The CDR3 loop spans 14 amino acids. Germline V lookup: CDR1 MNHEY, CDR2 SMNVEV (reference sequence). The CDR3 loop is CASSFQGWEQPQHF. CDR3 coding DNA: TGTGCCAGCAGTTTCCAGGGGTGGGAACAGCCCCAGCATTTT.

Only a few counts were recorded for this clone. The V call is TRBV19, the J call TRBJ1-5; 7 bases agree with TRBD1. The germline gives CDR1 LNHDA, CDR2 SQIVND (reference sequence). The CDR3 runs to 14 residues. V lost 4 bases and J lost 3; bases outside the gene matches: 3. The CDR3 DNA reads as TGTGCCAGTAGTAAGACAGGGAACAATCAGCCCCAGCATTTT. It yields the protein CASSKTGNNQPQHF.